The present T cell receptor (beta chain) was sequenced within a study of cytomegalovirus exposure and HLA in healthy donors. Study-wide findings and caveats: With later analysis, a missense DCLRE1C variant became linked to TCR beta V- and J-gene trimming.

As regards this clone: Its target is not known.

Primers: 60 Vbeta forward and 13 Jbeta reverse. The assay was immunoSEQ multiplex PCR, and TCRdb's table has in-frame clones only and misses some. The profile shows 140,000 to 150,000 clones, roughly 9.7% of them singletons. Trimming removed 1 base at V and 5 bases at J, with 12 bases between. The CDR3 length is 14 residues. Looked up from germline, CDR1 is SGHVS and CDR2 is FNYEAQ. Material: PBMCs. The TCR originated in a man aged 50-59 years in good health and CMV-seronegative. The gene calls are TRBV7-6 and TRBJ2-7; TRBD1 might be the D (5 bases). The CDR3 here is CASSLEAGNHEQYF. The CDR3 DNA reads as TGTGCCAGCAGCTTAGAGGCAGGGAACCACGAGCAGTACTTC. The complete variable domain, with remaining parts taken from reference TRBV7-6 and TRBJ2-7, reads GAGVSQSPRYKVTKRGQDVALRCDPISGHVSLYWYRQALGQGPEFLTYFNYEAQQDKSGLPNDRFSAERPEGSISTLTIQRTEQRDSAMYRCASSLEAGNHEQYFGPGTRLTVT.